This T cell receptor (beta chain) emerged from a study of blood T cell repertoires in COVID-19. Across the whole study: The United States, Italy and Spain supplied acute and convalescent COVID-19 samples.

In the study's own analysis: Estimates of nucleated cell counts were drawn from the amplification of reference gene primers. Using immunoSEQ multiplex PCR, the repertoire was profiled, and TCRdb retains in-frame clones only, with some absent. The D gene and trimming were derived from the DNA, and the V and J assignments and clone size from that table. The sample contains over 110,000 clones, 88% of which appear only once. V dropped 6 bases and J dropped 8; count of bases not matched to a gene: 9. CDR1 and CDR2 (germline): MGHDK, SYGVNS. This CDR3 comprises 14 residues. What was sequenced was peripheral blood. This clonotype was sampled from a human donor in a cohort sampled during active COVID-19. This rearrangement joins TRBV25-1 to TRBJ1-4; the match to TRBD1 covers 7 bases. This chain's CDR3 is CASSQTGLREKLFF. In nucleotides, the CDR3 is TGTGCCAGCAGCCAGACAGGGTTAAGGGAAAAACTGTTTTTT.